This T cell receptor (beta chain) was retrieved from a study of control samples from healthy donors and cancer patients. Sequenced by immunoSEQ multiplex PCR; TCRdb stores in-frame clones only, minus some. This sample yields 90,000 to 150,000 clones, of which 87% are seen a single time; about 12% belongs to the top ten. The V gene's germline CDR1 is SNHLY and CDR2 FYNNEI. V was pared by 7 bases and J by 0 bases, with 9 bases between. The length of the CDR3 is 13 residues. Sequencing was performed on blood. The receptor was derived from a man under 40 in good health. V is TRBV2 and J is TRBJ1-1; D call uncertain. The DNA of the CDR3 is TGTGCCAGCACCGGTCAAATGAACACTGAAGCTTTCTTT. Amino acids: CASTGQMNTEAFF.